This passage covers 27 T cell receptor beta chains from one sample sequenced in a study of OX40 agonist ivuxolimab in advanced cancers. Generated by immunoSEQ multiplex PCR, the TCRdb table keeps only in-frame clones and is missing some. The top ten clones hold around 0.56% of a sample with around 40,000 clones, roughly 90% of them seen once. The sequencing here drew on CD4+ or CD8+ T cells sorted from blood, taken in a trial of the OX40 agonist ivuxolimab. The receptors were sampled from an adult with an advanced solid tumor such as melanoma, head and neck, liver or kidney cancer.

The V call is TRBV19, the J call TRBJ1-6; maybe TRBD1 (6 bases). CDR1 and CDR2 (germline): LNHDA, SQIVND (reference sequence). This CDR3 is built from 14 residues. V gave up 5 bases and J gave up 10 bases, with 15 bases separating them. The CDR3 loop reads CASSPGGQTSPLHF. DNA of the CDR3: TGTGCCAGTAGTCCCGGGGGGCAAACCTCACCCCTCCACTTT.

The chain combines TRBV7-2 with TRBJ2-4, with 10 bases matching TRBD1. The CDR3 length is 15 residues. Germline lookup yields CDR1 SGHTA and CDR2 FQGNSA. V dropped 5 bases and J dropped 8; count of bases not matched to a gene: 9. The CDR3 protein is CASSPNRDRGHIQYF. In DNA, the CDR3 is TGTGCCAGCAGCCCCAACCGAGACAGGGGGCACATTCAGTACTTC.

The rearrangement joins TRBV5-1 to TRBJ2-2, with D possibly matching TRBD2 (6 bases). Germline values: CDR1 SGHRS, CDR2 YFSETQ. The V and J ends lost 7 bases and 0 bases respectively, with 10 bases between them. CDR3 length: 14 residues. CDR3 loop: CASARETNTGELFF. The CDR3 DNA reads as TGCGCCAGCGCCCGGGAGACGAACACCGGGGAGCTGTTTTTT.

The chain joins TRBV7-2 to TRBJ2-7; D is possibly TRBD2 (6 bases). CDR1 is SGHTA, CDR2 FQGNSA, per germline. This CDR3 spans 12 amino acids. V was trimmed by 1 base and J by 7 bases, leaving 8 bases between them. CDR3 DNA: TGTGCCAGCAGCTTAGATGCGGGGGAGCAGTACTTC. Translating gives CASSLDAGEQYF.

The V and J genes are TRBV5-4 and TRBJ2-1; 12 bases match TRBD1. Germline CDR1 SGHNT, CDR2 YYREEE (reference sequence). The V gene end was trimmed by 2 bases and the J gene end by 9 bases; junction bases not matched to a gene: 9. The CDR3 runs to 16 residues. This CDR3 reads CASSFGTGGAQGEQFF. In DNA, the CDR3 is TGTGCCAGCAGCTTTGGGACAGGGGGCGCACAGGGTGAGCAGTTCTTC.

The chain carries TRBV5-1 and TRBJ2-1, with D maybe TRBD2 (6 bases). CDR3 length: 13 residues. Between the trimmed V and J ends, which lost 4 bases and 5 bases, there was a span of 10 bases. CDR1 SGHRS and CDR2 YFSETQ come from the germline V gene. This chain's CDR3 is CASSRDWNNEQFF. CDR3 bases: TGCGCCAGCAGCAGGGACTGGAACAATGAGCAGTTCTTC. Supplemented by reference TRBV5-1 and TRBJ2-1, the full variable domain reads KAGVTQTPRYLIKTRGQQVTLSCSPISGHRSVSWYQQTPGQGLQFLFEYFSETQRNKGNFPGRFSGRQFSNSRSEMNVSTLELGDSALYLCASSRDWNNEQFFGPGTRLTVL.

This rearrangement joins TRBV18 to TRBJ1-3; D remains ambiguous. The CDR3 consists of 15 residues. CDR1 KGHSH and CDR2 LQKENI come from the germline V gene. The germline V and J ends were trimmed by 2 bases and 0 bases, with 8 bases remaining between them. In nucleotides, the CDR3 is TGTGCCAGCTCACCAACGCAAGACTCTGGAAACACCATATATTTT. It codes for CASSPTQDSGNTIYF.

This clone turned up a few times. This chain joins TRBV11-2 and TRBJ1-1; perhaps TRBD1 as D (6 bases). Per the germline V gene, CDR1 is SGHAT and CDR2 is FQNNGV. This CDR3 has 15 residues. Trimming removed 7 bases at V and 2 bases at J, with 17 bases between. The CDR3 region is CASTFSGGANTEAFF. Here the CDR3 DNA reads TGTGCCAGCACCTTTAGCGGGGGGGCTAACACTGAAGCTTTCTTT.

This clone was seen a few times. The chain carries TRBV19 and TRBJ1-5; the D gene is possibly TRBD1 (6 bases). Germline V gives CDR1 LNHDA, CDR2 SQIVND (reference sequence). This CDR3 comprises 15 residues. V lost 7 bases to trimming and J lost 11 bases, with 24 bases between them. CDR3 protein: CASMAMGALSRTQHF. CDR3 DNA sequence: TGTGCCAGTATGGCTATGGGGGCGCTCAGCAGGACCCAGCATTTT.

The chain joins TRBV5-1 to TRBJ2-5; D may correspond to TRBD1 or TRBD2 (6 bases each). The germline CDR1 and CDR2 sequences are SGHRS and YFSETQ. This CDR3 has 15 residues. V dropped 0 bases and J dropped 4 bases, with 13 bases sitting between them. The CDR3, as DNA: TGCGCCAGCAGCTTGGCTAGTGGGGGGCCAGAGACCCAGTACTTC. This codes for CASSLASGGPETQYF.

The genes are TRBV5-4 and TRBJ1-2, with D hard to call. Trimming stripped 2 bases from V and 1 base from J, with 9 bases between. This CDR3 has 14 residues. In germline, CDR1 is SGHNT, CDR2 YYREEE (reference sequence). The DNA of the CDR3 is TGTGCCAGCAGCTTTTCCCGTGTTAACTATGGCTACACCTTC. Protein: CASSFSRVNYGYTF.

J is TRBJ2-3 and V is TRBV5-6, with 7 bases fitting TRBD1. The germline V gene encodes CDR1 SGHDT and CDR2 YYEEEE. This CDR3 is built from 13 residues. With 4 bases clipped from V and 4 bases from J, the junction kept 3 bases outside the gene matches. CDR3 loop: CASSKTGPDTQYF. The CDR3 nucleotides are TGTGCCAGCAGCAAGACAGGGCCAGATACGCAGTATTTT.

The J gene is TRBJ2-7, the V gene TRBV2; 11 nucleotides line up with TRBD1. This CDR3 comprises 14 residues. Looked up from germline, CDR1 is SNHLY and CDR2 is FYNNEI. The junction had 3 bases not matched to a gene; V was cut back by 5 bases and J by 3 bases. CDR3: CASSRTGGIYEQYF. In DNA form, the CDR3 reads TGTGCCAGCAGTCGGACAGGGGGCATCTACGAGCAGTACTTC. The whole variable domain, filled in from reference TRBV2 and TRBJ2-7, reads EPEVTQTPSHQVTQMGQEVILRCVPISNHLYFYWYRQILGQKVEFLVSFYNNEISEKSEIFDDQFSVERPDGSNFTLKIRSTKLEDSAMYFCASSRTGGIYEQYFGPGTRLTVT.

Turning to this clone: This likely comes from a read error, as the CDR3 has no conserved phenylalanine or tryptophan at its end. The J gene is TRBJ1-6, the V gene TRBV6-5; unclear D gene. CDR3 length: 13 residues. Germline CDR1 and CDR2: MNHEY and SVGAGI. V was shortened by 0 bases and J by 8 bases, with 5 bases between the two germline ends. CDR3 in DNA: TGTGCCAGCAGTTACTCCCCTCATTCACCCCTCCACCTT. It is translated as CASSYSPHSPLHL.

The rearrangement links TRBV29-1 to TRBJ2-1; D is undetermined. CDR1 and CDR2 from the germline V gene are SQVTM and ANQGSEA. Trimming stripped 0 bases from V and 0 bases from J, with 9 bases between. This CDR3 has 15 amino acids. This CDR3 reads CSVEDRQSSYNEQFF. CDR3 nucleotides: TGCAGCGTTGAAGATCGTCAGAGCTCCTACAATGAGCAGTTCTTC.

The chain joins TRBV18 to TRBJ2-5; TRBD1 agrees at 7 bases. Looked up from germline, CDR1 is KGHSH and CDR2 is LQKENI. The CDR3 runs to 14 residues. Unmatched junction bases numbered 12, after V lost 5 bases and J lost 9 bases. Here the CDR3 DNA reads TGTGCCAGCTCAGATACTTGGGACAGAAAGTCCCAGTACTTC. Its protein is CASSDTWDRKSQYF.

The chain links TRBV2 to TRBJ1-1; D is possibly TRBD1 (6 bases). CDR3 length: 12 residues. Trimming stripped 8 bases from V and 7 bases from J, with 14 bases between. Looked up from germline, CDR1 is SNHLY and CDR2 is FYNNEI. The CDR3 spells CASVSETGEAFF. For the CDR3, the DNA is TGTGCCAGCGTATCTGAGACAGGTGAAGCTTTCTTT. Full variable domain (missing parts from reference TRBV2 and TRBJ1-1): EPEVTQTPSHQVTQMGQEVILRCVPISNHLYFYWYRQILGQKVEFLVSFYNNEISEKSEIFDDQFSVERPDGSNFTLKIRSTKLEDSAMYFCASVSETGEAFFGQGTRLTVV.

This clone has only one observation. This chain uses TRBV19 with TRBJ2-1; the D gene is possibly TRBD1 (6 bases). V was clipped by 6 bases and J by 6 bases, with 6 bases between them. The CDR3 has 11 residues. Germline V gene data show CDR1 as LNHDA and CDR2 as SQIVND (reference sequence). CDR3 protein: CASRGANEQFF. CDR3 nucleotide sequence: TGTGCCAGTAGGGGGGCCAATGAGCAGTTCTTC.

The rearrangement links TRBV11-1 to TRBJ2-5; maybe TRBD1 (6 bases). CDR1 and CDR2 (germline): SGHAT, FQDESV (reference sequence). The germline V and J ends were trimmed by 4 bases and 3 bases, with 15 bases remaining between them. This CDR3 is built from 15 residues. In nucleotides, the CDR3 is TGTGCCAGCAGCTCAATAGGGCAGGGGAAAGAGACCCAGTACTTC. This gives the protein CASSSIGQGKETQYF.

The V and J genes are TRBV5-1 and TRBJ2-3; D unresolved. The V end lost 0 bases, the J end lost 7 bases, and 6 bases lay between the germline ends. The CDR3 sequence is 12 residues long. From germline, CDR1 is SGHRS and CDR2 YFSETQ. CDR3 in amino acids: CASSLGVNTQYF. CDR3 nucleotide sequence: TGCGCCAGCAGCTTGGGGGTTAATACGCAGTATTTT.

The V and J genes are TRBV10-3 and TRBJ1-3; no reliable D call. Germline assignment: CDR1 ENHRY and CDR2 SYGVKD. V was pared by 4 bases and J by 0 bases, with 7 bases between. This CDR3 spans 14 amino acids. CDR3: CAISAEGSGNTIYF. The CDR3 DNA reads as TGTGCCATCAGTGCCGAGGGCTCTGGAAACACCATATATTTT.

The chain recombines TRBV9 with TRBJ2-1; D possibly uses TRBD1 or TRBD2 (5 bases each). V lost 4 bases and J 5 bases, leaving 13 bases between the germline ends. This CDR3 region has 14 residues. Germline V gene lookup returns CDR1 SGDLS and CDR2 YYNGEE. Written as DNA, the CDR3 is TGTGCCAGCAGCCCGACCGGGGCCGACAATGAGCAGTTCTTC. Amino acid sequence: CASSPTGADNEQFF.

This chain joins TRBV7-3 and TRBJ2-1, with 7 nucleotides matching TRBD1. Trimming cost V 7 bases and J 9 bases; bases outside gene matches: 9. The germline gives CDR1 SGHTA, CDR2 FQGTGA. CDR3 length: 13 residues. The CDR3 here is CASTKDRTGEQFF. CDR3 DNA: TGTGCCAGCACAAAGGACAGGACGGGTGAGCAGTTCTTC.

The V gene is TRBV2, the J gene TRBJ2-1, with D possibly TRBD1 on 6 matching bases. The CDR3 runs 14 residues. V was shortened by 3 bases and J by 9 bases, with 15 bases between the two germline ends. Looked up from germline, CDR1 is SNHLY and CDR2 is FYNNEI. The CDR3 reads CASSDRGRYGEQFF. The CDR3 bases are TGTGCCAGCAGTGACAGGGGACGTTATGGTGAGCAGTTCTTC.

The V call is TRBV10-3, the J call TRBJ2-7; 9 bases match TRBD1. This CDR3 is 15 amino acids long. Germline assignment: CDR1 ENHRY and CDR2 SYGVKD. V lost 0 bases, J lost 6 bases, and 6 bases stayed unmatched. CDR3 sequence: CAISESTGGKGEQYF. The CDR3 nucleotides are TGTGCCATCAGTGAGTCGACAGGGGGGAAAGGCGAGCAGTACTTC.

V and J are TRBV9 and TRBJ1-2, with a weak D call TRBD1 (6 bases). This CDR3 spans 13 amino acids. Trimming stripped 5 bases from V and 8 bases from J, with 16 bases between. Germline lookup yields CDR1 SGDLS and CDR2 YYNGEE. The CDR3 sequence is CASRETGISGYTF. Here the CDR3 DNA reads TGTGCCAGCAGGGAAACAGGGATCTCCGGCTACACCTTC.

The CDR3 is CASRLLPDPNSPLHF. The CDR3 region has the DNA TGTGCAAGTCGCTTACTCCCAGACCCAAATTCACCCCTCCACTTT. This chain joins TRBV12-2 and TRBJ1-6. TRBV12-2 is noted as a pseudogene. CDR3 size: 15 residues.